The 21 T cell receptor beta chains listed next were all sequenced from one sample in a study of identical twins. Each CDR3 protein is one row after TCRdb ran MiXCR on the 5' RACE reads. Among a few hundred thousand distinct CDR3 sequences listed, about 10% were seen once. Sequencing was performed on naive T cells sorted from blood. The receptors shown here come from a woman in her forties or fifties in good health.

A few counts support this clonotype. This sequence joins TRBV12-3 or TRBV12-4 and TRBJ2-2; perhaps TRBD1 as D (6 bases). V shed 5 bases and J shed 6 bases, with 16 bases lying between them. The CDR3 is 15 residues long. CDR3 in amino acids: CASSARHRAPGELFF. The DNA for the CDR3 is TGTGCCAGCAGTGCCCGTCACAGGGCCCCCGGGGAGCTGTTTTTT.

This clonotype was seen ten or more times. The rearrangement uses TRBV12-3 or TRBV12-4 and TRBJ2-1; the match to TRBD2 covers 8 bases. This CDR3 contains 16 residues. V gave up 3 bases and J gave up 4 bases; unmatched junction bases: 8. The CDR3: CASSFGGLDIYNEQFF. The DNA for the CDR3 is TGTGCCAGCAGTTTCGGGGGACTAGATATATACAATGAGCAGTTCTTC.

This clonotype showed up just a few times. This chain joins TRBV7-9 and TRBJ2-1; D is ambiguous. The germline V gene has CDR1 SEHNR and CDR2 FQNEAQ (reference sequence). Between the trimmed V and J ends, which lost 3 bases and 8 bases, there was a span of 17 bases. This CDR3 region has 15 residues. For the CDR3, the DNA is TGTGCCAGCAGCTTGTTAGAGACCACTTTCGATGAGCAGTTCTTC. Protein product: CASSLLETTFDEQFF.

This clonotype was recorded a few times. The rearrangement joins TRBV5-1 to TRBJ2-3, with D hard to call. Germline V gene data show CDR1 as SGHRS and CDR2 as YFSETQ. Between the trimmed V and J ends, which lost 0 bases and 6 bases, there was a span of 8 bases. The CDR3 sequence is 13 residues long. The CDR3 DNA is TGCGCCAGCAGCTTGGACAGTCAGGATACGCAGTATTTT. Residues: CASSLDSQDTQYF. Using reference TRBV5-1 and TRBJ2-3 for the parts outside the CDR3, the full variable domain is KAGVTQTPRYLIKTRGQQVTLSCSPISGHRSVSWYQQTPGQGLQFLFEYFSETQRNKGNFPGRFSGRQFSNSRSEMNVSTLELGDSALYLCASSLDSQDTQYFGPGTRLTVL.

The V and J genes are TRBV3-1 and TRBJ2-1; 8 bases match TRBD1. The CDR3 runs to 14 residues. The V gene's germline CDR1 is LGHDT and CDR2 YNNKEL (reference sequence). V trimming: 1 base; J trimming: 8 bases; junction bases outside the gene matches: 4. CDR3 DNA sequence: TGTGCCAGCAGCCAAGCGGACAGGGTTCATGAGCAGTTCTTC. The encoded protein is CASSQADRVHEQFF.

The chain joins TRBV5-1 to TRBJ1-1; D is unresolved. V was pared by 4 bases and J by 7 bases, with 11 bases between. There are 12 residues in the CDR3. CDR1 SGHRS and CDR2 YFSETQ come from the germline V gene. CDR3 coding DNA: TGCGCCAGCAGCCCCAACTCCAATGAAGCTTTCTTT. This gives the protein CASSPNSNEAFF.

This clonotype has only a few counts. The chain has TRBV11-3 and TRBJ2-1; tentative D call: TRBD2 (6 bases). Trimming stripped 7 bases from V and 3 bases from J, with 16 bases between. The V gene's germline CDR1 is SGHNT and CDR2 YENEEA. The CDR3 has 15 residues. The CDR3: CASTSRGGIYNEQFF. The CDR3 DNA reads TGTGCCAGCACCTCTCGTGGGGGGATCTACAATGAGCAGTTCTTC. Complete variable domain (other parts from reference TRBV11-3 and TRBJ2-1): EAGVVQSPRYKIIEKKQPVAFWCNPISGHNTLYWYLQNLGQGPELLIRYENEEAVDDSQLPKDRFSAERLKGVDSTLKIQPAELGDSAVYLCASTSRGGIYNEQFFGPGTRLTVL.

This clonotype was observed at least ten times. CDR3 nucleotides: TGCGCCAGCATCCTTAGCGGCACAGATACGCAGTATTTT. This translates into CASILSGTDTQYF. The chain has TRBV5-1 and TRBJ2-3, with D maybe TRBD2 (5 bases). Trimming took 6 bases from V and 1 from J, leaving 9 bases between them. Germline lookup yields CDR1 SGHRS and CDR2 YFSETQ. This CDR3 has 13 residues.

V usage is TRBV6-5 and J usage is TRBJ2-3; TRBD2 might be the D (5 bases). CDR3 size: 13 residues. Germline V gene lookup returns CDR1 MNHEY and CDR2 SVGAGI. Trimming removed 8 bases from V and 6 bases from J, with 15 bases in between. CDR3 residues: CASSRTRGDTQYF. CDR3 nucleotide sequence: TGTGCCAGCTCGAGGACTCGTGGGGATACGCAGTATTTT.

This clonotype came up a few times. The CDR3 is CASSLDYWGTEAFF. The CDR3, as DNA: TGCGCCAGCAGCTTAGATTACTGGGGTACTGAAGCTTTCTTT. The genes are TRBV5-1 and TRBJ1-1; D is ambiguous. CDR3 size: 14 residues. The V gene's germline CDR1 is SGHRS and CDR2 YFSETQ. The germline V and J ends were trimmed by 2 bases and 5 bases, with 13 bases remaining between them.

V and J are TRBV5-1 and TRBJ2-2, with TRBD1 matching over 11 bases. The CDR3 is 17 amino acids. The V and J ends lost 0 bases and 9 bases, in that order; junction bases with no gene match: 10. Germline lookup yields CDR1 SGHRS and CDR2 YFSETQ. This chain's CDR3 is CASSLEPTGTGGRELFF. In nucleotides, the CDR3 is TGCGCCAGCAGCTTGGAACCAACCGGGACAGGGGGTCGGGAGCTGTTTTTT. Variable domain in full (rest from reference TRBV5-1 and TRBJ2-2): KAGVTQTPRYLIKTRGQQVTLSCSPISGHRSVSWYQQTPGQGLQFLFEYFSETQRNKGNFPGRFSGRQFSNSRSEMNVSTLELGDSALYLCASSLEPTGTGGRELFFGEGSRLTVL.

The rearrangement joins TRBV13 to TRBJ2-2; no firm D call. Germline-derived CDR1 and CDR2 are PRHDT and FYEKMQ (reference sequence). Trimming pared 8 bases from V and 0 bases from J, leaving 13 bases between. The CDR3 spans 15 residues. The DNA of the CDR3 is TGTGCCAGCGGTTGGCAGATCGCGAACACCGGGGAGCTGTTTTTT. It translates to CASGWQIANTGELFF.

This chain connects TRBV29-1 to TRBJ2-5; no clear D. The length of the CDR3 is 12 residues. From germline, CDR1 is SQVTM and CDR2 ANQGSEA. Trimming removed 3 bases from V and 6 bases from J, with 11 bases in between. The CDR3 nucleotides read TGCAGCGTTGATGTTCGTTTCCAGACCCAGTACTTC. Translating gives CSVDVRFQTQYF.

This clonotype was found a few times. The junction shows a germline mismatch at one end, possibly a read error. The V and J genes are TRBV2 and TRBJ2-5; possibly TRBD2 for D (5 bases). Germline V CDR1 and CDR2: SNHLY, FYNNEI. This CDR3 is 15 amino acids long. DNA for the CDR3: TGTGCCAGCAATAGGCAGTTAGCGACTCAAGAGTCCCAGTACTTC. Encoded protein: CASNRQLATQESQYF.

This clonotype was picked up a small number of times. This chain links TRBV10-3 with TRBJ2-1; tentatively, D is TRBD2 (6 bases). Germline CDR1 ENHRY, CDR2 SYGVKD. The length of the CDR3 is 16 residues. The V end was cut by 2 bases, the J end by 1 base, with 12 bases between. CDR3 DNA: TGTGCCATCAGTGAGGGCCGGAGGGGTTCCTACAATGAGCAGTTCTTC. This encodes CAISEGRRGSYNEQFF.

A few counts support this clonotype. The chain links TRBV6-2 or TRBV6-3 to TRBJ2-7; D may be TRBD1 (6 bases). Trimming removed 7 bases at V and 5 bases at J, with 15 bases between. Germline CDR1 reads MNHEY; CDR2 reads SVGEGT. This CDR3 region has 13 residues. The CDR3 sequence: CASTTGRWDEQYF. CDR3 bases: TGTGCCAGCACCACAGGGAGATGGGACGAGCAGTACTTC.

This clonotype was counted between two and nine times. The J gene is TRBJ2-1, the V gene TRBV12-3 or TRBV12-4, with 9 bases that match TRBD2. The CDR3 is 16 amino acids. Trimming removed 3 bases from V and 8 bases from J; junction bases left unmatched: 11. CDR3 protein: CASSFLTSGSRDEQFF. In DNA form, the CDR3 reads TGTGCCAGCAGTTTTTTAACTAGCGGGTCGCGGGATGAGCAGTTCTTC.

This chain joins TRBV7-9 and TRBJ2-5; 9 nucleotides align to TRBD1. This CDR3 contains 15 residues. V shed 4 bases and J 3 bases; nucleotides not matched to a gene: 6. Germline CDR1 reads SEHNR; CDR2 reads FQNEAQ (reference sequence). The CDR3 loop reads CASSSGTGLKETQYF. DNA of the CDR3: TGTGCCAGCAGCTCTGGGACAGGGCTAAAAGAGACCCAGTACTTC. Combining the CDR3 with reference TRBV7-9 and TRBJ2-5 gives the whole variable domain DTGVSQNPRHKITKRGQNVTFRCDPISEHNRLYWYRQTLGQGPEFLTYFQNEAQLEKSRLLSDRFSAERPKGSFSTLEIQRTEQGDSAMYLCASSSGTGLKETQYFGPGTRLLVL.

In this sample, this clonotype turned up a few times. The rearrangement uses TRBV6-6 and TRBJ2-7; D call uncertain. The V end lost 6 bases, the J end lost 2 bases, and 11 bases lay between the germline ends. There are 13 residues in the CDR3. Germline assignment: CDR1 MNHNY and CDR2 SVGAGI (reference sequence). In DNA form, the CDR3 reads TGTGCCAGCAGCCCCCTGGGGACCTACGAGCAGTACGTC. This codes for CASSPLGTYEQYV.

This chain uses TRBV5-1 with TRBJ1-1, with D unclear. Germline CDR1 and CDR2: SGHRS and YFSETQ. With 0 bases removed from V and 1 base from J, the gap between germline ends came to 19 bases. The CDR3 spans 18 residues. CDR3 bases: TGCGCCAGCAGCTTGGCCGGTAGCCTTGCCCCTAGGAACACTGAAGCTTTCTTT. Amino acid sequence: CASSLAGSLAPRNTEAFF.

The chain couples TRBV3-1 to TRBJ2-3; D is unclear. The CDR3 extends over 12 amino acids. Looked up from germline, CDR1 is LGHDT and CDR2 is YNNKEL (reference sequence). Trimming took 3 bases from V and 2 from J, leaving 3 bases between them. CDR3 DNA sequence: TGTGCCAGCAGCCATCTCACAGATACGCAGTATTTT. This sequence encodes CASSHLTDTQYF.